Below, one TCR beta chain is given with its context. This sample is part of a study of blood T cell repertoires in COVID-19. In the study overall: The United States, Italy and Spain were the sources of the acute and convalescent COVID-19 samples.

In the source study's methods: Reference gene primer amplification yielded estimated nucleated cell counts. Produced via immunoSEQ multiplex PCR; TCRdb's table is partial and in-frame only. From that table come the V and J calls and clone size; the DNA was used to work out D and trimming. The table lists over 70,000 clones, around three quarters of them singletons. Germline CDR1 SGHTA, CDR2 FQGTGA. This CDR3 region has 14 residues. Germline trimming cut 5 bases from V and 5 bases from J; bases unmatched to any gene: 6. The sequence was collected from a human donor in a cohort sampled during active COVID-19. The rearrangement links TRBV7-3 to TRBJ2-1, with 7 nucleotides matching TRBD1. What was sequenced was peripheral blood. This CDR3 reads CASSARDRHNEQFF. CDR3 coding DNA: TGTGCCAGCAGCGCCCGGGACAGACACAATGAGCAGTTCTTC.